Sequencing of this TCR beta chain was carried out in a study of monozygotic twins with inflammatory bowel disease. CDR1 and CDR2 from the germline V gene are SGHRS and YFSETQ. CDR3 length: 15 residues. Two rounds of nested PCR, of around 16 and 10 cycles, were run on TCRalpha and TCRbeta cDNA. From the 5' RACE reads, TCRdb lists one entry per CDR3 protein and no DNA. The data include 300,000 to 350,000 distinct CDR3 sequences; the top ten clones carry around 2%. The TCR originated in a human donor with ulcerative colitis or Crohn's disease, or a healthy co-twin of an affected twin (not recorded which). Sequences were obtained from blood. The rearrangement joins TRBV5-1 to TRBJ1-1; the TCRdb D gene call, TRBD1, has no DNA to confirm it. CDR3 region: CASSLDVTGGSEAFF.